A single sample is the source of the 16 T cell receptor beta chains below, sequenced in a study of blood T cell repertoires in COVID-19. This table comes from immunoSEQ multiplex PCR, and its TCRdb copy is limited to in-frame clones, with some not included. The table lists about 150,000 clones, about 82% of them singletons. The sample taken for sequencing was peripheral blood. The receptors were gathered from a woman aged 40 to 50 with active or convalescent COVID-19.

V and J are TRBV6-5 and TRBJ1-3; D not certain. With 4 bases removed from V and 8 bases from J, the gap between germline ends came to 18 bases. There are 15 residues in the CDR3. The V gene's germline CDR1 is MNHEY and CDR2 SVGAGI. The CDR3 loop reads CASSSSEVGSYTIYF. In DNA form, the CDR3 reads TGTGCCAGCAGTTCGTCCGAGGTGGGGAGTTACACCATATATTTT.

V and J are TRBV6-5 and TRBJ1-5; 9 positions agree with TRBD1. This CDR3 region has 15 residues. Germline values: CDR1 MNHEY, CDR2 SVGAGI. Trimming removed 4 bases from V and 5 bases from J; junction bases left unmatched: 6. The CDR3 region has the DNA TGTGCCAGCAGTTCCCACGGGACAGGGTATCAGCCCCAGCATTTT. Its translation is CASSSHGTGYQPQHF.

V is TRBV30 and J is TRBJ1-6; 7 bases map to TRBD1. The CDR3 runs 15 residues. V dropped 2 bases and J dropped 7; count of bases not matched to a gene: 8. Germline V gene sequence: CDR1 GTSNPN, CDR2 SVGIG (reference sequence). The DNA for the CDR3 is TGTGCCTGGAGTCCAGACAGGGTTGGCAATTCACCCCTCCACTTT. Translation: CAWSPDRVGNSPLHF.

This sequence joins TRBV28 and TRBJ2-7; D ambiguous. The CDR3 runs to 14 residues. Trimming removed 6 bases from V and 6 bases from J, with 18 bases in between. Germline V lookup: CDR1 MDHEN, CDR2 SYDVKM. CDR3 nucleotide sequence: TGTGCCAGCAGCTACCCGAATCTGGAGCCCGAGCAGTACTTC. Amino acids: CASSYPNLEPEQYF. Drawing the rest from reference TRBV28 and TRBJ2-7, the complete variable domain is DVKVTQSSRYLVKRTGEKVFLECVQDMDHENMFWYRQDPGLGLRLIYFSYDVKMKEKGDIPEGYSVSREKKERFSLILESASTNQTSMYLCASSYPNLEPEQYFGPGTRLTVT.

The rearrangement uses TRBV9 and TRBJ1-1; 8 bases map to TRBD1. V dropped 5 bases and J dropped 3; count of bases not matched to a gene: 3. The CDR3 sequence is 13 residues long. Germline CDR1 SGDLS, CDR2 YYNGEE. The CDR3 nucleotides are TGTGCCAGCAGTGGACAGGGATACACTGAAGCTTTCTTT. It codes for CASSGQGYTEAFF.

This chain uses TRBV29-1 with TRBJ1-5, with 11 bases aligning to TRBD1. J lost 0 bases, V lost 6 bases, and 16 bases had no gene match. The CDR3 covers 19 residues. Germline V lookup: CDR1 SQVTM, CDR2 ANQGSEA. The CDR3: CSVTVGTGGFSYSNQPQHF. CDR3 DNA sequence: TGCAGCGTCACGGTCGGGACAGGGGGGTTCTCCTATAGCAATCAGCCCCAGCATTTT. The whole variable domain, filled in from reference TRBV29-1 and TRBJ1-5, reads SAVISQKPSRDICQRGTSLTIQCQVDSQVTMMFWYRQQPGQSLTLIATANQGSEATYESGFVIDKFPISRPNLTFSTLTVSNMSPEDSSIYLCSVTVGTGGFSYSNQPQHFGDGTRLSIL.

V is TRBV10-3 and J is TRBJ2-3; D is unclear. V lost 4 bases and J lost 0, with 5 bases in between. Germline CDR1 ENHRY, CDR2 SYGVKD. CDR3 length: 13 amino acids. The CDR3, as DNA: TGTGCCATCAGTGGACTTAGCACAGATACGCAGTATTTT. This gives the protein CAISGLSTDTQYF.

The chain has TRBV7-2 and TRBJ1-1; 10 positions agree with TRBD1. The CDR3 consists of 14 residues. From germline, CDR1 is SGHTA and CDR2 FQGNSA. The V gene end was trimmed by 4 bases and the J gene end by 4 bases; junction bases not matched to a gene: 3. The CDR3 sequence: CASSWGQGFTEAFF. As DNA, the CDR3 is TGTGCCAGCAGCTGGGGACAGGGGTTCACTGAAGCTTTCTTT.

The sample holds a few counts of this clone. This chain uses TRBV28 with TRBJ1-5, with 8 bases identical to TRBD1. The junction had 6 bases not matched to a gene; V was cut back by 8 bases and J by 6 bases. The CDR3 loop spans 13 amino acids. The germline V gene encodes CDR1 MDHEN and CDR2 SYDVKM. The CDR3 loop reads CASRTGLFQPQHF. The CDR3 nucleotides read TGTGCCAGCCGGACAGGGTTATTTCAGCCCCAGCATTTT.

The rearrangement joins TRBV5-1 to TRBJ2-1, with 11 bases identical to TRBD2. This CDR3 is built from 18 residues. J lost 4 bases, V lost 0 bases, and 9 bases had no gene match. Germline V gene lookup returns CDR1 SGHRS and CDR2 YFSETQ. The CDR3 is CASSLGLAGQKGYNEQFF. The CDR3 DNA sequence: TGCGCCAGCAGCTTGGGACTAGCGGGGCAAAAGGGGTACAATGAGCAGTTCTTC.

The chain couples TRBV5-6 to TRBJ1-5, with TRBD1 as a possible D gene (5 bases). CDR1 and CDR2 (germline): SGHDT, YYEEEE. The CDR3 loop spans 16 amino acids. Trimming removed 3 bases from V and 6 bases from J, with 19 bases in between. CDR3 protein: CASSWGGTGNVQPQHF. CDR3 in DNA: TGTGCCAGCAGCTGGGGGGGAACGGGGAATGTTCAGCCCCAGCATTTT.

The chain is built from TRBV10-3 and TRBJ2-7; 16 nucleotides align to TRBD2. With 10 bases clipped from V and 5 bases from J, the junction kept 5 bases outside the gene matches. The length of the CDR3 is 14 residues. Germline V gene lookup returns CDR1 ENHRY and CDR2 SYGVKD. Here the CDR3 DNA reads TGTGCCAGCAGGGGACTAGCGGGAGGGCACGAGCAGTACTTC. Protein sequence: CASRGLAGGHEQYF.

V and J are TRBV10-3 and TRBJ1-2, with TRBD1 as a possible D gene (6 bases). The ends were cut back, 7 bases at V and 4 bases at J, with 25 bases in the middle. Per germline, CDR1 ENHRY and CDR2 SYGVKD. The CDR3 runs 17 residues. In DNA form, the CDR3 reads TGTGCCATCAATCACCTGCAAACAGGGCCAATCTTCTATGGCTACACCTTC. Translated, it gives CAINHLQTGPIFYGYTF.

The J gene is TRBJ1-4, the V gene TRBV18, with 9 bases fitting TRBD1. The CDR3 length is 16 residues. V trimming: 5 bases; J trimming: 5 bases; junction bases outside the gene matches: 9. Germline V gives CDR1 KGHSH, CDR2 LQKENI. CDR3: CASSVPGTGPNEKLFF. The CDR3 nucleotides are TGTGCCAGCTCAGTCCCCGGGACAGGGCCAAATGAAAAACTGTTTTTT.

The rearrangement uses TRBV2 and TRBJ1-2; D may be TRBD1 (5 bases). The V end was cut by 0 bases, the J end by 4 bases, with 9 bases between. Germline loops: CDR1 SNHLY, CDR2 FYNNEI. The CDR3 totals 14 residues. This CDR3 reads CASSEAGGVYGYTF. CDR3 DNA: TGTGCCAGCAGTGAAGCGGGAGGGGTCTATGGCTACACCTTC.

This clone was seen a single time. The rearrangement joins TRBV5-1 to TRBJ2-3, with no clear D. Trimming shortened V by 0 bases and J by 3 bases, and 5 bases separated the two germline ends. CDR3 size: 13 residues. Germline values: CDR1 SGHRS, CDR2 YFSETQ. The CDR3 DNA reads as TGCGCCAGCAGCTTGGGCAGAACAGATACGCAGTATTTT. This translates into CASSLGRTDTQYF.